This TCR beta chain was identified in a study of T cells in Graves' hyperthyroidism and ophthalmopathy. Overall study findings and caveats: Most expanded thyroid clonotypes above 0.001 recurred in blood. Ophthalmopathy was model-predicted a median about 6.9 months pre-onset.

CDR1 SQVTM and CDR2 ANQGSEA come from the germline V gene. The CDR3 runs 13 residues. With V trimmed by 8 bases and J by 8 bases, 12 bases remained unmatched. Amplification of TCR beta CDR3 regions used RNA as the template. The study used the HTBI primer set for a first-round RT-PCR of the TCR CDR3. One entry per CDR3 protein results from TCRdb running MiXCR on the multiplex PCR reads. The table has over 500,000 distinct CDR3 sequences, about 15% seen once. With regard to this clonotype: No antigen is known for it.

A Clinical Activity Score of at least 3, a NOSPECS grade of at least 4 and a duration under 3 months were recorded in the ophthalmopathy patients. It was uncontrolled infection, other autoimmune disease, pregnancy or lactation that excluded patients. The chain employs TRBV29-1 and TRBJ2-1; 7 positions agree with TRBD2. The sequencing input was blood. The receptor was isolated from a woman aged 25 to 39 with Graves' ophthalmopathy. The CDR3 DNA follows: TGCAGCACCGGGAGGACCTCAGTAGATGAGCAGTTCTTC. Translation gives CSTGRTSVDEQFF.